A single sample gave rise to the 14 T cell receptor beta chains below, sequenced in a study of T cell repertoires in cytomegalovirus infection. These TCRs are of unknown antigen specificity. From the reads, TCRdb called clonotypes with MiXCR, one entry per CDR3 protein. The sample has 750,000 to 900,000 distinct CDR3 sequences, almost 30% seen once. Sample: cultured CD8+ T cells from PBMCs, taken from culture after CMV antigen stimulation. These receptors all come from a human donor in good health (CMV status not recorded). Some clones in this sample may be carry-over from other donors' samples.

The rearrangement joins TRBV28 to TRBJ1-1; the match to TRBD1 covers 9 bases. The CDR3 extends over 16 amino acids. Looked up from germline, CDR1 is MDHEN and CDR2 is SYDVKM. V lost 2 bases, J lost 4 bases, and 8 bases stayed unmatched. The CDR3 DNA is TGTGCCAGCAGTTTACGTGGGACAGGGCCCTTCACTGAAGCTTTCTTT. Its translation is CASSLRGTGPFTEAFF.

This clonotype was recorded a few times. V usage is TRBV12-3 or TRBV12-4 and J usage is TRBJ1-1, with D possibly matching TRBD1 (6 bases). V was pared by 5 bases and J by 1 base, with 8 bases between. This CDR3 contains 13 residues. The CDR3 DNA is TGTGCCAGCAGTACCAGGGGGAACACTGAAGCTTTCTTT. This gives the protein CASSTRGNTEAFF.

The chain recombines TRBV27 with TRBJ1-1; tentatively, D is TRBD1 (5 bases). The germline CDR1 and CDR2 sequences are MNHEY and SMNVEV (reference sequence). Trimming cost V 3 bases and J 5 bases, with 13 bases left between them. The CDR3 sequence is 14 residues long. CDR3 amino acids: CASSFIQGRTEAFF. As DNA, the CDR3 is TGTGCCAGCAGTTTTATCCAGGGAAGAACTGAAGCTTTCTTT.

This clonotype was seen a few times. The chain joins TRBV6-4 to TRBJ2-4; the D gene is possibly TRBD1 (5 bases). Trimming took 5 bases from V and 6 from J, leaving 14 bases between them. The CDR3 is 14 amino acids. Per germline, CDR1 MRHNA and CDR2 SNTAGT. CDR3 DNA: TGTGCCAGCAGTAAGGTCCAGGGTGGAAACATTCAGTACTTC. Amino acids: CASSKVQGGNIQYF.

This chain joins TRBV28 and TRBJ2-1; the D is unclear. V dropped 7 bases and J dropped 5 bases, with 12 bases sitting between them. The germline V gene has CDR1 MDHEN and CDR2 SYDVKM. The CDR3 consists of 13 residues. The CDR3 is CASTPVENNEQFF. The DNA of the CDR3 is TGTGCCAGCACCCCAGTCGAAAACAATGAGCAGTTCTTC.

The CDR3 sequence: CASRDRQGPTDTQYF. CDR3 in DNA: TGTGCCAGCAGAGATCGGCAGGGTCCCACAGATACGCAGTATTTT. The chain employs TRBV2 and TRBJ2-3; possibly TRBD1 for D (5 bases). CDR1 and CDR2 from the germline V gene are SNHLY and FYNNEI. The CDR3 contains 15 residues. With 6 bases removed from V and 2 bases from J, the gap between germline ends came to 15 bases.

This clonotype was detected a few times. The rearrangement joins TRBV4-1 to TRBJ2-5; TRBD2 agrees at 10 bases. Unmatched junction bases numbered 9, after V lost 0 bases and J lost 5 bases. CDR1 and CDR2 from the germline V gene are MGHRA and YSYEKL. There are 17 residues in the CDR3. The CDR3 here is CASSQEIAGGTLETQYF. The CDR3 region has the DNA TGCGCCAGCAGCCAAGAGATAGCGGGGGGAACTTTGGAGACCCAGTACTTC.

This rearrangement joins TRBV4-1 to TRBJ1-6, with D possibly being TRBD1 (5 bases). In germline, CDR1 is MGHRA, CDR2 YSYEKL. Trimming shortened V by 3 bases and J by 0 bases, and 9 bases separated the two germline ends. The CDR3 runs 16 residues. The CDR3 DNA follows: TGCGCCAGCAGCCAGGGGCCAAGCTCCTATAATTCACCCCTCCACTTT. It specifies CASSQGPSSYNSPLHF.

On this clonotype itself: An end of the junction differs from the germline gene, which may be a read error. CDR3 DNA sequence: TGTGCCAGCGGTTACTCGAGGTCTGAACCGGTCCTCGAAGCTTTCTTT. Amino acid sequence: CASGYSRSEPVLEAFF. The rearrangement uses TRBV6-2 or TRBV6-3 and TRBJ1-1; D call uncertain. The CDR3 consists of 16 residues. Germline V CDR1 and CDR2: MNHEY, SVGEGT.

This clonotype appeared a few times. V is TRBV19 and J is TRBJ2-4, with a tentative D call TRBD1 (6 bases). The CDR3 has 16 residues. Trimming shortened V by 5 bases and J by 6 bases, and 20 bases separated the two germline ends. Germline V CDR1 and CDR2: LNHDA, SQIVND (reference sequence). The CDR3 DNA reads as TGTGCCAGTAGTGAGGAAAGGACAGAATTTAGAAACATTCAGTACTTC. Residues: CASSEERTEFRNIQYF.

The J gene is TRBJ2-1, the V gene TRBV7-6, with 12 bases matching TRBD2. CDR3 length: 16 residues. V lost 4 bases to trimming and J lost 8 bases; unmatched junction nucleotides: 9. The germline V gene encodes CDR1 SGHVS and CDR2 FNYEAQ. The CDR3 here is CASSSLAGGPYDEQFF. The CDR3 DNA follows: TGTGCCAGCAGCTCGCTAGCGGGGGGGCCATATGATGAGCAGTTCTTC.

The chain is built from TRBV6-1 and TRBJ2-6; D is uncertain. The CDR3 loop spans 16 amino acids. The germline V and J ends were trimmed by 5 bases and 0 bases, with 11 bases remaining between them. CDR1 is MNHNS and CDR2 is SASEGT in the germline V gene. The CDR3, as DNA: TGTGCCAGCAGTAACGAACAACTCTCTGGGGCCAACGTCCTGACTTTC. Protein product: CASSNEQLSGANVLTF.

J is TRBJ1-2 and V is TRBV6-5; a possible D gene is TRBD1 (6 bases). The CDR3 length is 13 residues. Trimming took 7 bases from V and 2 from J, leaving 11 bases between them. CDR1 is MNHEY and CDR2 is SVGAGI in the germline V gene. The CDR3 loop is CASTPDRNYGYTF. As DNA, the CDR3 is TGTGCCAGCACCCCAGACAGGAACTATGGCTACACCTTC.

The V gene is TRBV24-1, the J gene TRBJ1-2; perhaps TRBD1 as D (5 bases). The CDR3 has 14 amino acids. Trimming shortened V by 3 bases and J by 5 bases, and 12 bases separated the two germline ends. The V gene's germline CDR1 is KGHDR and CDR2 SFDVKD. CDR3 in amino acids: CATSDNQGRYGYTF. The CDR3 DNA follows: TGTGCCACCAGTGATAATCAGGGAAGATATGGCTACACCTTC.